This T cell receptor beta chain comes out of a study of T cell responses to AZD1222 COVID-19 vaccine. As concerns this clone: No antigen is known for it. The same CDR3 arises from other DNA sequences in this sample as well.

CDR1 and CDR2 (germline): MNHEY, SMNVEV (reference sequence). This CDR3 region has 14 residues. V trimming: 6 bases; J trimming: 4 bases; junction bases outside the gene matches: 6. Regarding the study as a whole: Spike as a whole was targeted by vaccine-associated CD4 TCRs, dominant at 160-218 and 743-854.

Measured with immunoSEQ multiplex PCR; TCRdb has only the in-frame clones, and not every one. This sample carries roughly 100,000 clones, around 94% of them seen once, and the ten largest clones take roughly 2%. The chain couples TRBV27 to TRBJ1-2, with 9 bases that match TRBD1. Sequenced material: peripheral blood, taken on day 0 of AZD1222 vaccination. The receptor's source is an adult in good health. The CDR3 loop is CASSLGQGIYGYTF. The CDR3 DNA follows: TGTGCCAGCAGCCTGGGACAGGGAATCTATGGCTACACCTTC.